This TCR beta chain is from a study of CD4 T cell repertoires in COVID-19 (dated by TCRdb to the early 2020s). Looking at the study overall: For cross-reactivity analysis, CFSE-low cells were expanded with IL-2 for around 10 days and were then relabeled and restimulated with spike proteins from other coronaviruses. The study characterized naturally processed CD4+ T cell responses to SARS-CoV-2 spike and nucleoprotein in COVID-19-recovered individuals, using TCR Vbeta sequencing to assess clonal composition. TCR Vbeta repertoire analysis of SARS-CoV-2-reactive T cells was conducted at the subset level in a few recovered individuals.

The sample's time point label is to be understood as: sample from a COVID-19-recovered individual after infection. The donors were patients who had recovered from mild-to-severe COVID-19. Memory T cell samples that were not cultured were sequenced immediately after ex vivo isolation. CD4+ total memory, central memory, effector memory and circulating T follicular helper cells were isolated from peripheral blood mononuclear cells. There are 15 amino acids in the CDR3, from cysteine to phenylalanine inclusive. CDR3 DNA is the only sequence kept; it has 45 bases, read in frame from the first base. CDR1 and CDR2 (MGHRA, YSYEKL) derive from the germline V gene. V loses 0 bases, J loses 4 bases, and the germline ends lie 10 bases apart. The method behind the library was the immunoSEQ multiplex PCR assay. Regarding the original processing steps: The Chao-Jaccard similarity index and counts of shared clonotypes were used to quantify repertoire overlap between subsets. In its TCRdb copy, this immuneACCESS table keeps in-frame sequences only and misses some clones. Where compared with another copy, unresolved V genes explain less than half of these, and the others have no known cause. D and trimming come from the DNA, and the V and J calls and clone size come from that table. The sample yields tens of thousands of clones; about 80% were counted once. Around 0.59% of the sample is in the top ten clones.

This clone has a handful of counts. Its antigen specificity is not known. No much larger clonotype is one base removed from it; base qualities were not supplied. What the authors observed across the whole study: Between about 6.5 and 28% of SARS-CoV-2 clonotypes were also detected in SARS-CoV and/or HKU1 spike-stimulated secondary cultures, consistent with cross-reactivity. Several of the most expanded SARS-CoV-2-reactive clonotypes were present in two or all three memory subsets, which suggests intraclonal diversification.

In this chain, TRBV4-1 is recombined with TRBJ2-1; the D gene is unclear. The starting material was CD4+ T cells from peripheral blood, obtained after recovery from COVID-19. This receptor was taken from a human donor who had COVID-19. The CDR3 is CASSQERDFYNEQFF. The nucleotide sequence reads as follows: TGCGCCAGCAGCCAAGAGCGAGACTTTTACAATGAGCAGTTCTTC.